This TCR beta chain came from a study of blood T cell repertoires in COVID-19. Study background: The study drew acute and convalescent COVID-19 samples from the United States, Italy and Spain.

The data were produced by immunoSEQ multiplex PCR, yet TCRdb's version contains in-frame clones alone and is incomplete. The table lists 150,000 to 200,000 clones, about 84% of them singletons. Categorization into cohorts depended on clinical history that participants reported. This CDR3 has 15 amino acids. With 5 bases removed from V and 3 bases from J, the gap between germline ends came to 16 bases. The germline V gene encodes CDR1 LNHDA and CDR2 SQIVND (reference sequence). What was sequenced was PBMCs or T cells enriched from blood (not recorded which). The J gene is TRBJ1-2, the V gene TRBV19; TRBD1 is a possible D gene (6 bases). The sequence was collected from a man aged 35 to 55 who had recovered from COVID-19. This CDR3 is CASSRPGGVHYGYTF. The CDR3 nucleotides are TGTGCCAGTAGTCGCCCGGGGGGCGTTCACTATGGCTACACCTTC.